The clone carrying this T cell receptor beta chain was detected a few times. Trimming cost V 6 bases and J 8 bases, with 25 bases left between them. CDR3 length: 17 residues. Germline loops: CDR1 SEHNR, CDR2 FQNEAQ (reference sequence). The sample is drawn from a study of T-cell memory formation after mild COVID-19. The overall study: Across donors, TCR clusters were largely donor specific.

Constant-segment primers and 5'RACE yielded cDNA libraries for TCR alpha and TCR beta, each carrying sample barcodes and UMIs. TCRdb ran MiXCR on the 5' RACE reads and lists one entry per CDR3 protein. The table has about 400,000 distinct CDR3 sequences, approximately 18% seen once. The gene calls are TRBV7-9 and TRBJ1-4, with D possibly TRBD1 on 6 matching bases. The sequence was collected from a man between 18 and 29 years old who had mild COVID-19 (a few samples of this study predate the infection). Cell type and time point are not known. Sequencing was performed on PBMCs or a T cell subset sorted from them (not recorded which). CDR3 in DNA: TGTGCCAGCAGTTCTGGTAATCGGGGACAAAGAAGCGAAAAACTGTTTTTT. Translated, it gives CASSSGNRGQRSEKLFF. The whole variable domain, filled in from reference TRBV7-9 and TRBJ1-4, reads DTGVSQNPRHKITKRGQNVTFRCDPISEHNRLYWYRQTLGQGPEFLTYFQNEAQLEKSRLLSDRFSAERPKGSFSTLEIQRTEQGDSAMYLCASSSGNRGQRSEKLFFGSGTQLSVL.